This T cell receptor beta chain was retrieved from a study of Graves' ophthalmopathy and Graves' hyperthyroidism. Germline V gene lookup returns CDR1 MNHEY and CDR2 SVGEGT. The CDR3 contains 16 residues. This clonotype was observed a single time. One end of the junction varies from germline; a read error may be responsible. Amplifying from RNA transcripts, the study obtained TCR beta CDR3 regions. Following a first-round RT-PCR that used HTBI primers, a second-round multiplex PCR was carried out. TCRdb passed the multiplex PCR reads through MiXCR, listing each CDR3 protein once. Seen here are about 370,000 distinct CDR3 sequences, about 18% observed once, and the top ten hold roughly 1.5%.

The J gene is TRBJ1-1, the V gene TRBV6-2 or TRBV6-3; possibly TRBD1 for D (5 bases). Sample: peripheral blood. The source is a woman under 30 with Graves' ophthalmopathy. The CDR3 region has the DNA TGTGCCAGCAGTGATTCGGAACAGGTTCGGAGCACTGAAGCTTCCTTT. It is translated as CASSDSEQVRSTEASF.